This T cell receptor (beta chain) is drawn from a study of blood T cells in healthy people across ages. A second PCR, run for about 7 to 11 cycles, used a sample-barcoded 5' primer plus a J-beta primer mix. TCRdb processed the 5' RACE reads anew with MiXCR; each CDR3 protein has one entry. The sample yields around 970,000 distinct CDR3 sequences, 51% seen once. Individuals who donated were healthy Caucasians from Russia aged roughly 6 to 95. PBMCs, at least 7 million per sample, were isolated. The receptor was derived from an older woman in good health. Sequenced: blood.

The DNA for the CDR3 is TGTGCCAGCAGTCGGACAGGTTCTGGCGAGACCCAGTACTTC. As protein: CASSRTGSGETQYF. J is TRBJ2-5 and V is TRBV28; 7 nucleotides align to TRBD1. The CDR3 runs to 14 residues. CDR1 and CDR2 from the germline V gene are MDHEN and SYDVKM. Trimming took 5 bases from V and 5 from J; bases not matched to a gene: 8.